The present entry profiles one T cell receptor (beta chain) with its context. Antigen unknown. The record originates from a study of CD8+CD57+ T cells in acquired aplastic anemia. Overall study: On average, sorted CD4+ and CD8+ cells gave roughly 3 ug of DNA. Study-level results: Significant differences in CD8+ Simpson's diversity were not observed between patients and controls. Patients and controls shared under 30 CD8+ CDR3 sequences, highly expressed in patients.

Genomic DNA, serving as template, underwent TCR beta VDJ and CDR3 profiling. One entry per CDR3 protein, called by TCRdb with MiXCR from the reads. The profile shows under 350,000 distinct CDR3 sequences, 45% to 70% of them singletons. The V end was cut by 5 bases, the J end by 3 bases, with 14 bases between. The CDR3 runs to 13 residues. The germline CDR1 and CDR2 sequences are DFQATT and SNEGSKA (reference sequence). Sequencing input: sorted CD4+, CD8+, or CD8+CD57+ T cells (not recorded which) from PBMCs. The genes are TRBV20-1 and TRBJ2-7, with D perhaps given as TRBD1 or TRBD2 (7 bases each). This clonotype originated in a human donor with severe aplastic anemia or a healthy control (not recorded which). Here the CDR3 DNA reads TGCAGTGCTCGACAGGGACTAATCTACGAGCAGTACTTC. Amino acid sequence: CSARQGLIYEQYF.